These 31 T cell receptor beta chains were all obtained from the same sample, sequenced in a study of CXCR3-negative and CXCR3-positive naive CD8 T cells. TRB cDNA libraries were made by UMI-labeled 5' RACE. One entry per CDR3 protein, without DNA, is what TCRdb gives after re-calling the 5' RACE reads. The listing records 46,000 or so distinct CDR3 sequences. Sequences were obtained from naive CXCR3- CD8+ T cells from blood. Specified subset: CD45RO-CCR7+CD27+CD95- naive CD8+ T cells lacking CXCR3 (TNR3-). Receptors were obtained from a human donor in good health. Some clones in this sample may be carry-over from other donors' samples.

The chain combines TRBV4-1 with TRBJ2-7; TCRdb's D call of TRBD2 is untestable without DNA. This CDR3 has 21 residues. Germline V gene lookup returns CDR1 MGHRA and CDR2 YSYEKL. The CDR3 reads CASSRSFPSLYQISSSYEQYF.

The chain joins TRBV5-5 to TRBJ2-7; TCRdb designates TRBD2, a call that cannot be tested without DNA. The CDR3 runs 16 residues. Per germline, CDR1 SGHKS and CDR2 YYEKEE (reference sequence). CDR3 sequence: CASSLSRELPSYEQYF.

The chain employs TRBV7-9 and TRBJ2-5; no DNA is available, so the TRBD1 call from TCRdb remains unchecked. The CDR3 extends over 19 amino acids. CDR1 and CDR2 (germline): SEHNR, FQNEAQ (reference sequence). The CDR3 sequence is CASSPTYLDRGVSQETQYF.

This chain links TRBV6-5 with TRBJ2-7; with no DNA, the TCRdb D assignment of TRBD1 cannot be verified. The CDR3 covers 15 residues. Germline lookup yields CDR1 MNHEY and CDR2 SVGAGI. CDR3: CASSSRTGLSYEQYF.

This chain connects TRBV21-1 to TRBJ1-4. TRBV21-1 is a recognized pseudogene. CDR3 length: 16 amino acids. CDR3 loop: CASTSRRSWANEKLFF.

The rearrangement joins TRBV29-1 to TRBJ1-3; the D call from TCRdb, TRBD1, cannot be confirmed without DNA. The V gene's germline CDR1 is SQVTM and CDR2 ANQGSEA. There are 14 residues in the CDR3. The chain's CDR3 is CSVELVGAGNTIYF.

This rearrangement joins TRBV19 to TRBJ2-7; the D call from TCRdb, TRBD1, cannot be confirmed without DNA. Germline values: CDR1 LNHDA, CDR2 SQIVND (reference sequence). CDR3 length: 15 amino acids. The CDR3: CASSPSGQGNYEQYF. The full variable domain, in which reference TRBV19 and TRBJ2-7 provide the parts outside the CDR3, is DGGITQSPKYLFRKEGQNVTLSCEQNLNHDAMYWYRQDPGQGLRLIYYSQIVNDFQKGDIAEGYSVSREKKESFPLTVTSAQKNPTAFYLCASSPSGQGNYEQYFGPGTRLTVT.

This rearrangement joins TRBV29-1 to TRBJ1-5; the D call from TCRdb, TRBD1, cannot be confirmed without DNA. The CDR3 spans 14 residues. CDR1 and CDR2 from the germline V gene are SQVTM and ANQGSEA. The CDR3: CSVENRVRNQPQHF.

This chain links TRBV6-2 or TRBV6-3 with TRBJ2-2; TCRdb's assignment of TRBD1 cannot be checked, as there is no DNA. CDR1 and CDR2 (germline): MNHEY, SVGEGT. The CDR3 spans 18 residues. CDR3: CASSYSGWGTANTGELFF.

This clonotype shows up as medium-sized by frequency. CDR3 loop: CASTSNTRAGHTGELFF. V and J are TRBV12-3 or TRBV12-4 and TRBJ2-2; TCRdb's D call of TRBD1 is untestable without DNA. CDR3 length: 17 amino acids.

The chain recombines TRBV20-1 with TRBJ2-1; TCRdb reports TRBD2, a call that lacks DNA to check it against. CDR3 length: 14 residues. Germline V gene data show CDR1 as DFQATT and CDR2 as SNEGSKA (reference sequence). The CDR3 region is CSASQGLASNEQFF.

This chain links TRBV29-1 with TRBJ2-1; TCRdb gives TRBD2 as the D gene, but with no DNA this cannot be confirmed. The CDR3 covers 14 residues. The germline V gene encodes CDR1 SQVTM and CDR2 ANQGSEA. This chain's CDR3 is CSVDPSGGKNEQFF.

The rearrangement uses TRBV28 and TRBJ2-7. From germline, CDR1 is MDHEN and CDR2 SYDVKM. This CDR3 region has 13 residues. This CDR3 is CASSMTASYEQYF.

The chain combines TRBV29-1 with TRBJ2-2; TCRdb designates TRBD1, a call that cannot be tested without DNA. CDR1 is SQVTM and CDR2 is ANQGSEA in the germline V gene. This CDR3 is built from 14 residues. The CDR3 spells CSVERDSNTGELFF.

The chain links TRBV6-5 to TRBJ2-7. The CDR3 is 13 residues long. Germline V lookup: CDR1 MNHEY, CDR2 SVGAGI. CDR3: CASSFGSSYEQYF.

The V and J genes are TRBV29-1 and TRBJ2-7. From germline, CDR1 is SQVTM and CDR2 ANQGSEA. This CDR3 has 14 residues. The CDR3 reads CSVEEQTTSYEQYF.

The chain carries TRBV5-6 and TRBJ2-1; the TRBD1 assignment by TCRdb is unverifiable without DNA. The CDR3 is 19 amino acids. Germline V CDR1 and CDR2: SGHDT, YYEEEE. The CDR3 sequence is CARYTISKRRDSENNEQFF.

The V call is TRBV28, the J call TRBJ2-3; without DNA, the TCRdb call of TRBD2 cannot be checked. The CDR3 loop spans 14 amino acids. Germline CDR1 and CDR2: MDHEN and SYDVKM. This chain's CDR3 is CASTGTLWPDTQYF.

This sequence joins TRBV4-3 and TRBJ2-7; TCRdb reports TRBD1, a call that lacks DNA to check it against. CDR1 is LGHNA, CDR2 YSLEER, per germline. The CDR3 is 13 amino acids. The CDR3 is CASSQGTGNEQYF.

The gene calls are TRBV15 and TRBJ2-7; TCRdb outputs TRBD1, but without DNA this stays unchecked. Germline V gives CDR1 LNHNV, CDR2 YYDKDF (reference sequence). This CDR3 spans 14 amino acids. The CDR3 sequence: CATSRASGRYEQYF.

The chain carries TRBV21-1 and TRBJ2-3; TCRdb designates TRBD1, a call that cannot be tested without DNA. TRBV21-1 is annotated as a pseudogene. This CDR3 region has 19 residues. This CDR3 reads CASSKSRTVTSLGTDTQYF.

This chain links TRBV14 with TRBJ2-5; the D gene TCRdb calls, TRBD1, cannot be checked with no DNA. The CDR3 is 16 amino acids. From germline, CDR1 is SGHDN and CDR2 FVKESK. The CDR3 region is CASSPRQGRNQETQYF.

The chain links TRBV5-5 to TRBJ2-5; TCRdb designates TRBD1, a call that cannot be tested without DNA. CDR3 length: 14 residues. Germline V gene lookup returns CDR1 SGHKS and CDR2 YYEKEE (reference sequence). The CDR3 loop reads CASSLERTARAQYF.

V is TRBV2 and J is TRBJ1-2; without DNA, the TCRdb call of TRBD1 cannot be checked. The CDR3 contains 15 residues. Per germline, CDR1 SNHLY and CDR2 FYNNEI. The CDR3 region is CASSQTGQGLYGYTF.

The chain combines TRBV5-5 with TRBJ2-3; TCRdb reports TRBD1, a call that lacks DNA to check it against. The V gene's germline CDR1 is SGHKS and CDR2 YYEKEE (reference sequence). The CDR3 covers 15 residues. CDR3 residues: CASSLEGAGSDTQYF.

This chain joins TRBV10-3 and TRBJ2-1. Germline V gene lookup returns CDR1 ENHRY and CDR2 SYGVKD. The CDR3 extends over 14 amino acids. CDR3 sequence reads: CAITEKETFNEQFF.

The genes are TRBV7-2 and TRBJ2-7; TCRdb lists TRBD2, though no DNA is available to test this call. CDR1 and CDR2 (germline): SGHTA, FQGNSA. The CDR3 is 19 residues long. CDR3: CASSFRSFSIAGVSYEQYF.

V and J are TRBV4-3 and TRBJ2-1; TCRdb indicates TRBD2, and absent DNA this call remains unverified. The CDR3 covers 15 residues. CDR1 is LGHNA, CDR2 YSLEER, per germline. CDR3 protein: CASGPVSGQPNEQFF.

This chain connects TRBV19 to TRBJ2-7; the TCRdb D gene call, TRBD1, has no DNA to confirm it. The CDR3 is made up of 13 amino acids. CDR1 and CDR2 from the germline V gene are LNHDA and SQIVND (reference sequence). The CDR3 protein is CASSRDARYEQYF.

V and J are TRBV27 and TRBJ2-7; TCRdb lists TRBD1, though no DNA is available to test this call. Germline V lookup: CDR1 MNHEY, CDR2 SMNVEV (reference sequence). The CDR3 is made up of 13 amino acids. CDR3 in amino acids: CASSHRGLNEQYF.

This sequence joins TRBV29-1 and TRBJ2-7. Germline values: CDR1 SQVTM, CDR2 ANQGSEA. The CDR3 loop spans 13 amino acids. CDR3 residues: CSVALRQPYEQYF.